This TCR beta chain was found in a study of the immune and genomic landscape of osteosarcoma (TCRdb year 2020). About the full investigation: The overall cohort comprised roughly 50 pediatric and adult patients with high-grade osteosarcoma, with a median age at diagnosis of 25 to 30 years (range about 5-81). Poor-risk disease was overrepresented in the cohort, as 73% of patients had an unfavorable pathologic response to standard therapy and under 70% were deceased. In the overall cohort, over 45% of patients were male, and just under 80% had localized disease at diagnosis. To define immunogenic potential, the study profiled osteosarcoma specimens using whole genome, RNA and T-cell receptor sequencing, along with immunohistochemistry and reverse phase protein arrays. To characterize the osteosarcoma immunogenomic landscape, the TCR sequencing results were combined with transcriptome, protein array and immunostaining data. The study aimed to explain the limited clinical activity of immune checkpoint inhibitors in osteosarcoma. Each of a few patients provided a couple of samples from the same tumor site.

Remarks on this clone: Its target antigen remains unknown. No base quality information exists; no much larger clone differs at one position.

The CDR3 goes from the cysteine to the phenylalanine over 16 residues. The kept DNA is CDR3 alone, 48 bases in frame from the first base. The germline V gene sets CDR1 to LGHNA and CDR2 to YNFKEQ. Trimming takes 4 bases off V and 1 base off J; junction bases not matched to a gene: 5. What the work shows at the level of the full study, not this receptor alone: Matched blood was collected from only two patients, alongside the frozen tumor specimens. Productive TCR clonality was low overall, averaging around 0.1 with a maximum of about 0.3, suggesting limited T-cell clonal expansion. Higher TCR productive clonality was observed in the immune-hot C3 cluster than in the cold C1 cluster, although TCR productive clonality remained low overall. In five cases, a single hyperexpanded clone dominated the repertoire, and each of these five cases had fewer than 100 T-cell clonotypes. Clonality benchmarks were derived from external normal skin and healthy peripheral blood data rather than from matched normal tissue. Because osteosarcoma is rare and all possible samples were collected, sample size was not determined by any statistical method.

The ImmunoSEQ Assay (Adaptive Biotechnologies) was used to immunosequence the CDR3 regions of the TCR beta chain. Per the source publication's procedure: TCRB rearrangements, read counts, read proportions and gene usage were exported through the ImmunoSEQ Analyzer platform. T-cell clonality was calculated from productive rearrangements as 1 minus Pielou's evenness. In the clonal space homeostasis analysis, clonotypes were binned as rare, small, medium, large or hyperexpanded (0.01 to 1 of the repertoire). TCR productive clonality was compared across immune clusters C1, C2 and C3 using the Wilcoxon rank sum test. TCRdb limited this immuneACCESS table to in-frame rearrangements with V and J called. A share of clones is missing; checked studies link under half to unresolved V genes, and the rest is unexplained. Clonal size and the V and J genes are those of that table, whereas D and trimming came from the DNA. The sample has more than 10,000 clones on record, approximately 64% of them singletons. In total, the top ten clones hold around 19% of the sample.

The tumors sampled were post-treatment primary, local recurrence and metastasis specimens taken from patients with a poor prognosis. Rearrangement joined TRBV4-2 to TRBJ2-1; 9 junctional bases match TRBD1. Sequencing was performed on osteosarcoma tumor tissue from the lung. This TCR was sampled from a human donor with osteosarcoma. The CDR3 region reads CASSPRQGGSYNEQFF. Read as DNA, the sequence is TGTGCCAGCAGCCCACGACAGGGGGGTTCCTACAATGAGCAGTTCTTC.